Here is one T cell receptor (beta chain) with its context. This receptor's antigen is unknown. The sample holds no much larger clone one base away, and base qualities are not on file. The entry originates in a study of vaccination effects on CD4 cells after COVID-19 (dated by TCRdb to between 2020 and 2023). About the study as a whole: Each participant got two doses of an mRNA SARS-CoV-2 vaccine, either BNT162b2 or mRNA-1273. The study compared SARS-CoV-2 spike-specific CD4+ TCR repertoires before and after mRNA vaccination in COVID-19 convalescent patients and infection-naive vaccine recipients. A total of roughly 9 COVID-19 convalescent patients and a handful of SARS-CoV-2-naive healthy vaccine recipients were included in the full study. The Oncomine TCR Beta short-read assay on an Illumina iSeq 100 was used to sequence cultures from other donors in the study.

In the ViraFEST assay, PBMC were stimulated with viral peptide pools, and TCR sequencing was then used to find antigen-specific CD4+ T cell clonotypes based on their expansion. After around eleven days of culture, CD4+ T cells were isolated with the EasySep CD4+ T cell isolation kit. Healthy vaccine recipients had no prior SARS-CoV-2 infection, confirmed by negative nucleocapsid antibodies before and after vaccination. Under 2.5 million PBMC per well were cultured with 10 ug/ml peptides in IMDM containing about 5% human AB serum, around 9.7 IU/ml IL-2 and gentamicin. Half of the culture medium was replaced with fresh IL-2-containing medium on days 3 and 7. Unless noted otherwise, every peptide stimulation condition was grown in triplicate wells. PBMC were separated from whole blood using Ficoll-Paque Plus gradient centrifugation and were then either cryopreserved at -140C or used fresh. The overlapping peptide pools covered the spike proteins of SARS-CoV-2 as well as those of the common cold coronaviruses HCoV-NL63, HCoV-OC43 and HCoV-229E. The QIAamp micro DNA kit was used to extract genomic DNA from the cultured CD4+ T cells.

From the germline V gene, CDR1 is KGHSH and CDR2 is LQKENI. The CDR3 starts with the cysteine, ends with the phenylalanine, and has 14 residues. The retained sequence is limited to the CDR3, 42 bases, with the frame set at the first base. V gives up 5 bases and J gives up 4 bases, and the segment between their germline ends measures 14 bases. The investigation overall reported the following: At late post-vaccination timepoints, both infection-induced and vaccine-induced clones showed marked clonal contraction, consistent with waning T cell responses. Among healthy vaccine recipients, nearly all vaccine-induced clones were SARS-CoV-2 mono-reactive, and only 1 of 255 was cross-reactive with common cold coronaviruses. Limitations of the study were the small number of convalescent patients and the absence of early post-infection timepoints.

Library preparation employed the immunoSEQ multiplex PCR assay. DNA from the cultured, isolated CD4+ T cells was subjected to TCR beta CDR3 sequencing. The original methods were these. Non-productive TCR sequences were removed and reads were trimmed to the CDR3 region, keeping CDR3s of at least 7 amino acids. Antigen-specific clonotypes were identified using the MANAFEST web app by comparison of expansion in peptide wells against reference cultures. For clones to be considered positive, expansion at FDR<0.05 versus reference and all other wells, an odds ratio above 5, and a frequency above 0.1% in two replicate wells were required. Clonotypes significantly expanded in SARS-CoV-2 spike wells and in at least one common cold coronavirus spike condition were defined as cross-reactive. Levenshtein distance calculated with the stringdist R package was used to assess CDR3 similarity, and unrooted trees were constructed with ape in R 3.6.1. The table was pulled from immuneACCESS by TCRdb, which kept in-frame rearrangements only. Such tables lose some clones; where checked, under half of the loss comes from unresolved V genes, and the rest has no known cause. The V and J calls and the clone size are those of that table, but D and trimming were determined from the DNA. The sample records 20,000 to 25,000 clones, approximately 70% of which are singletons. Around 13% of the sample is held by the ten biggest clonotypes.

This clonotype was obtained from a human donor who received a COVID-19 vaccine. The input for sequencing was CD4+ T cells from PBMCs cultured with HCoV-OC43 spike peptides, taken before COVID-19 vaccination. The meaning of the sample's cell subset or site label: HCoV-OC43 spike overlapping peptide pool stimulation. Recombination joined TRBV18 with TRBJ1-1, with the D gene not clear enough to name. The CDR3 region has the sequence CASSTGGVGTEAFF. The DNA reads as follows: TGTGCCAGCTCAACTGGCGGGGTGGGCACTGAAGCTTTCTTT.